Many counts were recorded for the clone carrying this T cell receptor beta chain. Its antigen remains unidentified. TCRdb analysed the RT-PCR reads with MiXCR anew, one entry per CDR3 protein. The sample lists about 620,000 distinct CDR3 sequences, approximately 10% occurring once. There are 11 residues in the CDR3. V was trimmed by 8 bases and J by 4 bases, leaving 12 bases between them. CDR1 DFQATT and CDR2 SNEGSKA come from the germline V gene (reference sequence). This sample is part of a study of response to subunit inactivated influenza vaccine. General observations from the study: Each seasonal influenza vaccination, the authors suggested, recruits few new T cells.

V and J are TRBV20-1 and TRBJ2-7; D is uncertain. The receptor was derived from a man aged 50-60 years who received an inactivated influenza vaccine. The specimen comprised PBMCs from blood, sampled on the day of vaccination. The CDR3 DNA sequence: TGCAGTTCAAAACTTGAATACGAGCAGTACTTC. Its translation is CSSKLEYEQYF.